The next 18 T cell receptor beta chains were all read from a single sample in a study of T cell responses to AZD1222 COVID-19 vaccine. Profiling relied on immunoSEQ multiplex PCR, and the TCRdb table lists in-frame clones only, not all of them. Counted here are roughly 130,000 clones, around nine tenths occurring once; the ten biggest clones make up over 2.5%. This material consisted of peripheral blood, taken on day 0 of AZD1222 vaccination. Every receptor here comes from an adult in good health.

The CDR3 loop reads CASSLFMRDTEAFF. CDR3 DNA sequence: TGTGCCAGCAGCTTATTCATGAGGGACACTGAAGCTTTCTTT. The chain employs TRBV7-9 and TRBJ1-1; D call uncertain. The CDR3 is 14 residues long. The V end lost 2 bases, the J end lost 3 bases, and 10 bases lay between the germline ends. Germline V gene lookup returns CDR1 SEHNR and CDR2 FQNEAQ (reference sequence).

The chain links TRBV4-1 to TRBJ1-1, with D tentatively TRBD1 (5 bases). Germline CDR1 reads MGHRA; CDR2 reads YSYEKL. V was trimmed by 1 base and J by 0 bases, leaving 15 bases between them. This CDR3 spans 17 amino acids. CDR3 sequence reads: CASSQVTSGQMNTEAFF. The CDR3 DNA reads TGCGCCAGCAGCCAAGTCACCTCAGGACAAATGAACACTGAAGCTTTCTTT.

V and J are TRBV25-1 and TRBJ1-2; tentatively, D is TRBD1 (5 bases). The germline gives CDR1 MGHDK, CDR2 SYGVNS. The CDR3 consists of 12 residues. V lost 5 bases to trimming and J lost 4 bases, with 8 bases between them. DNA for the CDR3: TGTGCCAGCAGTTACAGGTTCTATGGCTACACCTTC. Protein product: CASSYRFYGYTF.

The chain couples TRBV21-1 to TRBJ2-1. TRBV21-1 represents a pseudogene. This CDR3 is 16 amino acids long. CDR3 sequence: CASSSQTPFGNNEQFF. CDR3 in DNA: TGTGCCAGCAGCTCCCAAACCCCCTTTGGTAACAATGAGCAGTTCTTC.

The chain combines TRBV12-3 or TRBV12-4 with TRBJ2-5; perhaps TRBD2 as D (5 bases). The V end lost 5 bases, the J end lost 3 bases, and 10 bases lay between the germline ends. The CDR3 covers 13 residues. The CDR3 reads CASSTSLEETQYF. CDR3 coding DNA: TGTGCCAGCAGTACCTCACTAGAAGAGACCCAGTACTTC.

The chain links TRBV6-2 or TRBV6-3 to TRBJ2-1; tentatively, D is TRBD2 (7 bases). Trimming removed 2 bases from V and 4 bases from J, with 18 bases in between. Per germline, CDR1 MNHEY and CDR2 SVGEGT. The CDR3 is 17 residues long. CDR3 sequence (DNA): TGTGCCAGCAGTTACGATGGCACAGGGAGGGGGTACAATGAGCAGTTCTTC. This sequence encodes CASSYDGTGRGYNEQFF.

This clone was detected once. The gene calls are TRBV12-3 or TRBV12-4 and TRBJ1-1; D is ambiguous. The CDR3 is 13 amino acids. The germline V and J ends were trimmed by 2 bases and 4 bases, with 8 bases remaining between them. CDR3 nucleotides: TGTGCCAGCAGTTTATTGGGGAGCACTGAAGCTTTCTTT. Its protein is CASSLLGSTEAFF.

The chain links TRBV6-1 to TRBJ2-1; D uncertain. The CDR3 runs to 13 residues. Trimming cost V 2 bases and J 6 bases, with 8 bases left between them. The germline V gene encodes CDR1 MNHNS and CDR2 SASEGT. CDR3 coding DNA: TGTGCCAGCAGTGAATATAGGGTCAATGAGCAGTTCTTC. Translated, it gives CASSEYRVNEQFF.

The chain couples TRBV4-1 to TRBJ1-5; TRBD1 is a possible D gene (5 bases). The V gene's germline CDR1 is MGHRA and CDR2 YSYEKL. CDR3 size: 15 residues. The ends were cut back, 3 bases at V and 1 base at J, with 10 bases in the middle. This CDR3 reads CASSQRRDSNQPQHF. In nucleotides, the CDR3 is TGCGCCAGCAGCCAGCGGCGGGACAGCAATCAGCCCCAGCATTTT.

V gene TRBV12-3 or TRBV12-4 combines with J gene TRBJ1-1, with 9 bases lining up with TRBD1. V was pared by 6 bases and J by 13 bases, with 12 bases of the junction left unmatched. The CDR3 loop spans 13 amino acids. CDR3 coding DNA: TGTGCCAGCAGAGGCGGACAGGGGCTGAATCTTTTCTTT. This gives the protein CASRGGQGLNLFF.

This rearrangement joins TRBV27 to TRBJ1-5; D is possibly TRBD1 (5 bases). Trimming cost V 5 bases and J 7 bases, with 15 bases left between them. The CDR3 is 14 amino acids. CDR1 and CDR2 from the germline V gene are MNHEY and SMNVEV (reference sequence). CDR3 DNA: TGTGCCAGCAGTCTGGGACCGCTGAGGCAGCCCCAGCATTTT. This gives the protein CASSLGPLRQPQHF.

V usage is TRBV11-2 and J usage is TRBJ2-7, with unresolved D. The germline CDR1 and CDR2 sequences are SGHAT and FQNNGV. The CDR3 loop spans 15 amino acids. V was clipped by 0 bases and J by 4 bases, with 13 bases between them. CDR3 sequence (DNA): TGTGCCAGCAGCTTAGAGGCCCTTTTCTGGTACGAGCAGTACTTC. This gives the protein CASSLEALFWYEQYF.

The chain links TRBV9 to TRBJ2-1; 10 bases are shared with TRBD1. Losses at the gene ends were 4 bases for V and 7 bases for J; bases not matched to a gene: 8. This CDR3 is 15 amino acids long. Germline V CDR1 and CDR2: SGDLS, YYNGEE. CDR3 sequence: CASSPTGTGVNEQFF. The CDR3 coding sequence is TGTGCCAGCAGCCCTACCGGGACAGGGGTTAATGAGCAGTTCTTC.

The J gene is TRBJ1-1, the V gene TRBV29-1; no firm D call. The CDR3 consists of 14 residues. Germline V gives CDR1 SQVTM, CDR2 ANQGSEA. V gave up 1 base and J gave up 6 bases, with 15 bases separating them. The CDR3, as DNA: TGCAGCGTTGAAGGGGCAGTCGATTCCTCTGAAGCTTTCTTT. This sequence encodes CSVEGAVDSSEAFF.

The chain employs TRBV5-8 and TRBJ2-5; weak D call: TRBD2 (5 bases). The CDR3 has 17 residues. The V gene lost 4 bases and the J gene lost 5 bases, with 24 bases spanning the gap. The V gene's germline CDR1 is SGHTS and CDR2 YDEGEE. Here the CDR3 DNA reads TGTGCCAGCAGCCCTACCGGGATGGCGGACCTCCTTGAGACCCAGTACTTC. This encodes CASSPTGMADLLETQYF.

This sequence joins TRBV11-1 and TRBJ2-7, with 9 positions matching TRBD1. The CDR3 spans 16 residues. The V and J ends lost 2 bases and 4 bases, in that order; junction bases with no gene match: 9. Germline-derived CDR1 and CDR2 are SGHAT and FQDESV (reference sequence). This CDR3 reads CASSLRPGTGTYEQYF. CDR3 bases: TGTGCCAGCAGCTTACGGCCCGGGACAGGGACATACGAGCAGTACTTC.

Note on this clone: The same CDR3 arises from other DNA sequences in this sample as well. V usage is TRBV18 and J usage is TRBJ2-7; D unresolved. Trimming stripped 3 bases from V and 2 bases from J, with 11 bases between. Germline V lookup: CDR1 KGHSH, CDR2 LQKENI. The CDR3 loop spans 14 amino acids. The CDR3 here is CASSPPETPYEQYF. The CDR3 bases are TGTGCCAGCTCACCCCCCGAGACCCCCTACGAGCAGTACTTC.

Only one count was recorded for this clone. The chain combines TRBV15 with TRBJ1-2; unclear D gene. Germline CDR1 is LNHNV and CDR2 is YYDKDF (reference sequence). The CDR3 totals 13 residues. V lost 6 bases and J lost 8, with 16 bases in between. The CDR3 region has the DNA TGTGCCACCAGTTCCCCCTTTTCGGGAGGCTACACCTTC. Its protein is CATSSPFSGGYTF.